The 17 T cell receptor beta chains listed next were all sequenced from one sample in a study of CD8 T cells in ankylosing spondylitis. Which antigens these TCRs recognize remains unknown. Study-wide points: Roughly eight highly homologous variants made up a TCR beta motif that seemed to typify ankylosing spondylitis blood.

TCRdb recomputed calls from the 5' RACE reads with MiXCR, one row per CDR3 protein. In the table there are about 540,000 distinct CDR3 sequences, approximately 12% of which are singletons. The sequencing input was blood, either unsorted or a sorted T cell fraction (not recorded which). The source is a male donor with ankylosing spondylitis.

The rearrangement uses TRBV7-9 and TRBJ2-7; 10 bases map to TRBD2. The CDR3 is made up of 16 amino acids. Trimming removed 5 bases from V and 1 base from J; junction bases left unmatched: 8. The germline CDR1 and CDR2 sequences are SEHNR and FQNEAQ (reference sequence). CDR3 residues: CASSDPSGSLSYEQYF. The CDR3 DNA reads as TGTGCCAGCAGCGATCCTAGCGGGAGTCTGTCCTACGAGCAGTACTTC. Full variable domain (rest looked up from reference TRBV7-9 and TRBJ2-7): DTGVSQNPRHKITKRGQNVTFRCDPISEHNRLYWYRQTLGQGPEFLTYFQNEAQLEKSRLLSDRFSAERPKGSFSTLEIQRTEQGDSAMYLCASSDPSGSLSYEQYFGPGTRLTVT.

The sample holds a few counts of this clonotype. The chain employs TRBV20-1 and TRBJ2-3; D remains ambiguous. Trimming took 2 bases from V and 2 from J, leaving 11 bases between them. There are 14 residues in the CDR3. The germline V gene has CDR1 DFQATT and CDR2 SNEGSKA (reference sequence). In nucleotides, the CDR3 is TGCAGTGCTAGAAGGGCGGACCTCACAGATACGCAGTATTTT. Translating gives CSARRADLTDTQYF.

This clonotype was recorded at least ten times. The J gene is TRBJ2-5, the V gene TRBV6-1, with 9 bases that match TRBD1. In germline, CDR1 is MNHNS, CDR2 SASEGT. V shed 10 bases and J 5 bases; nucleotides not matched to a gene: 14. The CDR3 extends over 15 amino acids. Written as DNA, the CDR3 is TGTGCCATCCTCCGGGACAGGGAGGGCTTGGAGACCCAGTACTTC. Its protein product is CAILRDREGLETQYF.

This clonotype appeared a few times. This rearrangement joins TRBV7-9 to TRBJ2-5; D possibly corresponds to TRBD1 (5 bases). The CDR3 totals 14 residues. V dropped 4 bases and J dropped 3 bases, with 12 bases sitting between them. CDR1 SEHNR and CDR2 FQNEAQ come from the germline V gene (reference sequence). The CDR3 region has the DNA TGTGCCAGCAGCTCGACCGACAGAAAAGAGACCCAGTACTTC. Translation gives CASSSTDRKETQYF.

This chain connects TRBV6-1 to TRBJ2-1; no reliable D call. Trimming shortened V by 5 bases and J by 6 bases, and 14 bases separated the two germline ends. This CDR3 spans 14 amino acids. Germline V gives CDR1 MNHNS, CDR2 SASEGT. The CDR3 sequence is CASSPLRAVNEQFF. CDR3 DNA sequence: TGTGCCAGCAGTCCCCTTAGGGCTGTCAATGAGCAGTTCTTC.

The V gene is TRBV12-3 or TRBV12-4, the J gene TRBJ2-7, with D perhaps matching TRBD2 (6 bases). The CDR3 is made up of 17 amino acids. Trimming pared 11 bases from V and 1 base from J, leaving 27 bases between. CDR3 loop: CAGSPGVQFVCSYEQYV. The CDR3 bases are TGTGCCGGTTCCCCGGGGGTACAGTTCGTTTGTTCCTACGAGCAGTACGTC.

This clonotype appeared a few times. V usage is TRBV20-1 and J usage is TRBJ2-5; tentatively, D is TRBD1 (6 bases). The CDR3 contains 14 residues. Germline loops: CDR1 DFQATT, CDR2 SNEGSKA (reference sequence). Trimming left V 3 bases short and J 5 bases short, with 16 bases between. CDR3 nucleotide sequence: TGCAGTGCTAGTCCCGGGACCACAGGGGAGACCCAGTACTTC. Amino acids: CSASPGTTGETQYF.

This clonotype was detected ten times or more. The rearrangement joins TRBV4-2 to TRBJ2-1; the D gene is possibly TRBD2 (5 bases). With 0 bases removed from V and 8 bases from J, the gap between germline ends came to 14 bases. Germline values: CDR1 LGHNA, CDR2 YNFKEQ. The CDR3 loop spans 15 amino acids. CDR3 region: CASSQDGGPLDEQFF. CDR3 bases: TGTGCCAGCAGCCAAGACGGCGGGCCCCTCGATGAGCAGTTCTTC.

The CDR3: CASSPRVGSEQFF. DNA of the CDR3: TGTGCCAGCAGCCCGAGGGTAGGATCTGAGCAGTTCTTC. The chain joins TRBV14 to TRBJ2-1, with a possible D match to TRBD2 (5 bases). This CDR3 region has 13 residues. V gave up 4 bases and J gave up 9 bases, with 13 bases separating them. Germline CDR1 reads SGHDN; CDR2 reads FVKESK. Looking up the rest from reference TRBV14 and TRBJ2-1 gives the full variable domain: EAGVTQFPSHSVIEKGQTVTLRCDPISGHDNLYWYRRVMGKEIKFLLHFVKESKQDESGMPNNRFLAERTGGTYSTLKVQPAELEDSGVYFCASSPRVGSEQFFGPGTRLTVL.

This chain links TRBV11-2 with TRBJ1-2; maybe TRBD1 (5 bases). Trimming left V 4 bases short and J 4 bases short, with 10 bases between. The CDR3 is 13 residues long. The germline gives CDR1 SGHAT, CDR2 FQNNGV. CDR3 in DNA: TGTGCCAGCAGCTCGACAGTCAGCTATGGCTACACCTTC. Translation: CASSSTVSYGYTF.

V is TRBV6-2 or TRBV6-3 and J is TRBJ1-1; D perhaps matches TRBD1 (6 bases). The germline gives CDR1 MNHEY, CDR2 SVGEGT. The CDR3 length is 16 residues. V lost 5 bases, J lost 5 bases, and 21 bases lay in between. DNA for the CDR3: TGTGCCAGCAGTGCCGCCAACCTGGGGGCAGCGACTGAAGCTTTCTTT. Translation gives CASSAANLGAATEAFF.

This clonotype was recorded many times. This chain uses TRBV12-3 or TRBV12-4 with TRBJ2-2, with D possibly being TRBD2 (5 bases). The germline V and J ends were trimmed by 6 bases and 5 bases, with 10 bases remaining between them. The CDR3 runs to 13 residues. The CDR3 is CASSSGYTGELFF. The CDR3 DNA reads as TGTGCCAGCAGCTCGGGGTATACCGGGGAGCTGTTTTTT.

The rearrangement joins TRBV7-2 to TRBJ1-2; D possibly corresponds to TRBD1 (6 bases). V was trimmed by 4 bases and J by 3 bases, leaving 12 bases between them. CDR1 is SGHTA and CDR2 is FQGNSA in the germline V gene. CDR3 length: 14 residues. CDR3 DNA sequence: TGTGCCAGCAGCTCGGGGGGGGCGGACTATGGCTACACCTTC. This encodes CASSSGGADYGYTF.

The chain links TRBV19 to TRBJ2-3, with TRBD1 matching over 8 bases. The CDR3 totals 14 residues. Germline lookup yields CDR1 LNHDA and CDR2 SQIVND (reference sequence). Losses at the gene ends were 4 bases for V and 5 bases for J; bases not matched to a gene: 5. CDR3 protein: CASSTTGVGDTQYF. CDR3 in DNA: TGTGCCAGTAGTACGACAGGGGTGGGAGATACGCAGTATTTT.

This chain joins TRBV4-2 and TRBJ2-5; 7 bases agree with TRBD2. Trimming at V came to 4 bases and at J to 7 bases, leaving 9 bases not matched to a gene. Germline CDR1 reads LGHNA; CDR2 reads YNFKEQ. This CDR3 has 14 amino acids. The CDR3 DNA follows: TGTGCCAGCAGCCGTAGCGGGCGGACCCCGACCCAGTACTTC. Translating it yields CASSRSGRTPTQYF.

This clonotype was counted only a few times. This chain joins TRBV10-3 and TRBJ1-6, with D perhaps matching TRBD1 (5 bases). The V and J ends lost 4 bases and 7 bases respectively, with 14 bases between them. This CDR3 has 15 residues. Germline V gene sequence: CDR1 ENHRY, CDR2 SYGVKD. This CDR3 reads CAISGGVTVNSPLHF. CDR3 nucleotide sequence: TGTGCCATCAGTGGAGGGGTAACAGTGAATTCACCCCTCCACTTT.

This clonotype was detected many times. The chain recombines TRBV5-1 with TRBJ2-3; D may be TRBD1 (6 bases). The CDR3 is 14 residues long. Germline lookup yields CDR1 SGHRS and CDR2 YFSETQ. V shed 2 bases and J shed 2 bases, with 9 bases lying between them. The CDR3 bases are TGCGCCAGCAGCTTCGGACAGATCACAGATACGCAGTATTTT. Protein product: CASSFGQITDTQYF.